This TCR beta chain stems from a study of cytomegalovirus exposure and HLA in healthy donors. Germline assignment: CDR1 LNHDA and CDR2 SQIVND (reference sequence). The CDR3 sequence is 17 residues long. The trim removed 5 bases at V and 0 bases at J, leaving 10 bases unmatched. Vbeta (60) and Jbeta (13) primers were used in the PCR. The data were produced by immunoSEQ multiplex PCR, yet TCRdb's version contains in-frame clones alone and is incomplete. In all, the sample yields over 100,000 clones. This TCR derives from a man in his forties or fifties in good health and CMV-seropositive. The chain joins TRBV19 to TRBJ1-5; 7 bases are a match to TRBD1. Sequenced material: PBMCs. CDR3 DNA sequence: TGTGCCAGTAGTCCCCCGACAGGGATTGATAGCAATCAGCCCCAGCATTTT. This encodes CASSPPTGIDSNQPQHF.